This TCR beta chain was sequenced during a study of cytomegalovirus exposure and HLA in healthy donors. The wider study: In terms of ancestry, the Caucasian-associated cluster contained roughly four fifths of the approximately 380 genotyped donors.

Study results and limitations: Within the data, a cluster of highly shared sequence variants was likely a sequencing artifact. Most of the TCR beta V segments (in an earlier analysis) were productive either about 87% or about 30% of the time. CMV serostatus was the only recorded immune exposure for donors.

V was trimmed by 4 bases and J by 0 bases, leaving 12 bases between them. The CDR3 is 15 amino acids. Germline V CDR1 and CDR2: MGHRA, YSYEKL. PCR primers comprised 60 Vbeta and 13 Jbeta primers. Generated by immunoSEQ multiplex PCR, the TCRdb table keeps only in-frame clones and is missing some. The sample lists 100,000 to 150,000 clones; over 75% were seen once. With respect to this clone: Its antigen remains unknown.

The rearrangement links TRBV4-1 to TRBJ1-1, with D possibly matching TRBD1 (6 bases). Sequencing was done on a sample of PBMCs. This receptor was identified in a young man in good health and CMV-seropositive. Written as DNA, the CDR3 is TGCGCCAGCAGCCCTAGACAGGCCCTGAACACTGAAGCTTTCTTT. This translates into CASSPRQALNTEAFF.